Below are 32 T cell receptor beta chains sequenced from a single sample in a study of T-cell reconstitution after alpha-beta-depleted transplantation in children. A TCRbeta library incorporating unique molecular identifiers was prepared. TCRdb analysed the PCR reads with MiXCR anew, one entry per CDR3 protein. The sample holds about 830,000 distinct CDR3 sequences, around 17% seen once. The specimen was PBMCs, mostly from graft donor cells, collected 360 days after TCRalphabeta/CD19-depleted stem cell transplant. All receptors derive from a male patient between 5 and 17 years old who had a stem cell transplant for acute lymphoblastic leukemia, so the T cells may come from the graft donor.

J is TRBJ2-3 and V is TRBV12-3 or TRBV12-4, with D possibly TRBD2 on 5 matching bases. The CDR3 loop spans 14 amino acids. With 5 bases removed from V and 1 base from J, the gap between germline ends came to 10 bases. CDR3 residues: CASSAPGGTDTQYF. The DNA for the CDR3 is TGTGCCAGCAGTGCCCCCGGGGGCACAGATACGCAGTATTTT.

The chain combines TRBV5-1 with TRBJ2-1; no firm D call. This CDR3 contains 13 residues. Trimming pared 3 bases from V and 4 bases from J, leaving 8 bases between. CDR1 and CDR2 (germline): SGHRS, YFSETQ. The CDR3 nucleotides are TGCGCCAGCAGCTACGGACGATACAATGAGCAGTTCTTC. It is translated as CASSYGRYNEQFF. The whole variable domain, remainder taken from reference TRBV5-1 and TRBJ2-1, is KAGVTQTPRYLIKTRGQQVTLSCSPISGHRSVSWYQQTPGQGLQFLFEYFSETQRNKGNFPGRFSGRQFSNSRSEMNVSTLELGDSALYLCASSYGRYNEQFFGPGTRLTVL.

This sequence joins TRBV18 and TRBJ2-2; D remains unclear. The V and J ends lost 1 base and 7 bases respectively, with 4 bases between them. The CDR3 has 12 amino acids. From germline, CDR1 is KGHSH and CDR2 LQKENI. The CDR3 reads CASSPLLGELFF. The CDR3 bases are TGTGCCAGCTCACCACTTCTCGGGGAGCTGTTTTTT.

This clonotype was picked up a small number of times. The V call is TRBV7-9, the J call TRBJ1-6; 9 nucleotides line up with TRBD1. This CDR3 region has 14 residues. CDR1 and CDR2 (germline): SEHNR, FQNEAQ (reference sequence). Unmatched junction bases numbered 8, after V lost 7 bases and J lost 10 bases. CDR3 loop: CASTLTGGRSPLHF. Here the CDR3 DNA reads TGTGCCAGCACCTTGACAGGGGGAAGATCACCCCTCCACTTT.

The rearrangement uses TRBV6-4 and TRBJ1-2; 8 positions agree with TRBD1. V lost 2 bases, J lost 5 bases, and 1 base stayed unmatched. Germline loops: CDR1 MRHNA, CDR2 SNTAGT. CDR3 length equals 13 residues. The CDR3 bases are TGTGCCAGCAGTGACAACAGGGGGTATGGCTACACCTTC. The encoded protein is CASSDNRGYGYTF.

J is TRBJ2-1 and V is TRBV5-5, with D maybe TRBD1 (6 bases). This CDR3 contains 15 residues. Germline CDR1 reads SGHKS; CDR2 reads YYEKEE (reference sequence). Trimming shortened V by 3 bases and J by 2 bases, and 12 bases separated the two germline ends. CDR3 DNA: TGTGCCAGCAGCTCGCGGACAGTTGCCTACAATGAGCAGTTCTTC. The encoded protein is CASSSRTVAYNEQFF.

The V call is TRBV7-2, the J call TRBJ2-3, with no clear D. V dropped 7 bases and J dropped 0 bases, with 11 bases sitting between them. The CDR3 extends over 14 amino acids. Germline loops: CDR1 SGHTA, CDR2 FQGNSA. The CDR3 spells CASKHEYSTDTQYF. As DNA, the CDR3 is TGTGCCAGCAAGCACGAATATAGCACAGATACGCAGTATTTT. Full variable domain (missing parts from reference TRBV7-2 and TRBJ2-3): GAGVSQSPSNKVTEKGKDVELRCDPISGHTALYWYRQSLGQGLEFLIYFQGNSAPDKSGLPSDRFSAERTGGSVSTLTIQRTQQEDSAVYLCASKHEYSTDTQYFGPGTRLTVL.

The chain joins TRBV28 to TRBJ1-5, with D perhaps TRBD1 (5 bases). Germline V gives CDR1 MDHEN, CDR2 SYDVKM. Trimming took 3 bases from V and 7 from J, leaving 13 bases between them. CDR3 size: 14 residues. The CDR3 loop is CASSFGGRGQPQHF. The CDR3 DNA is TGTGCCAGCAGTTTTGGGGGTCGGGGACAGCCCCAGCATTTT.

In its sample, this clonotype was seen a few times. The chain is built from TRBV3-1 and TRBJ2-4; TRBD2 matches 7 bases. The CDR3 consists of 17 residues. V shed 1 base, J shed 3 bases, and the junction held 9 bases outside the gene matches. Germline lookup yields CDR1 LGHDT and CDR2 YNNKEL (reference sequence). The CDR3 sequence is CASSQGSAGVSKNIQYF. The CDR3 nucleotides read TGTGCCAGCAGCCAAGGATCGGCGGGAGTGAGCAAAAACATTCAGTACTTC.

The CDR3 spells CASSLEASVWVYEQYF. The CDR3 DNA reads as TGTGCCAGCAGCTTAGAAGCCTCGGTTTGGGTGTACGAGCAGTACTTC. This chain joins TRBV11-2 and TRBJ2-7, with unresolved D. Germline loops: CDR1 SGHAT, CDR2 FQNNGV. The CDR3 totals 16 residues. Trimming took off 0 bases at V and 4 bases at J, with 16 bases between the two ends.

Here the CDR3 reads CASSYSLTDWVNEQYF. The CDR3 DNA follows: TGTGCCAGCAGTTACTCACTCACCGATTGGGTGAACGAGCAGTACTTC. The rearrangement links TRBV6-5 to TRBJ2-7, with unresolved D. Trimming cost V 0 bases and J 5 bases, with 17 bases left between them. CDR3 length: 16 residues. Germline V lookup: CDR1 MNHEY, CDR2 SVGAGI.

This clonotype was seen only a few times. This chain joins TRBV7-9 and TRBJ1-5; TRBD1 matches 8 bases. Unmatched junction bases numbered 7, after V lost 5 bases and J lost 4 bases. The CDR3 contains 15 residues. Germline-derived CDR1 and CDR2 are SEHNR and FQNEAQ (reference sequence). The CDR3 region has the DNA TGTGCCAGCAGCCTCGGACAGGGACTAAATCAGCCCCAGCATTTT. Its protein is CASSLGQGLNQPQHF.

This CDR3 is CASSGMGGRTGELFF. The CDR3 nucleotides read TGTGCCAGCAGCGGTATGGGGGGACGAACCGGGGAGCTGTTTTTT. This chain links TRBV2 with TRBJ2-2, with D possibly TRBD2 on 6 matching bases. The length of the CDR3 is 15 residues. V lost 6 bases and J lost 5, with 16 bases in between. CDR1 is SNHLY, CDR2 FYNNEI, per germline.

A few counts support this clonotype. The genes are TRBV3-1 and TRBJ2-7; no clear D. CDR1 and CDR2 from the germline V gene are LGHDT and YNNKEL (reference sequence). V dropped 5 bases and J dropped 7 bases, with 15 bases sitting between them. This CDR3 has 13 residues. The CDR3: CASSERLVYEQYF. CDR3 bases: TGTGCCAGCAGCGAGAGACTGGTCTATGAGCAGTACTTC.

This clonotype was counted between two and nine times. This chain links TRBV7-3 with TRBJ2-5; a possible D gene is TRBD1 (6 bases). Germline CDR1 SGHTA, CDR2 FQGTGA. The CDR3 is made up of 15 amino acids. The V gene lost 2 bases and the J gene lost 3 bases, with 13 bases spanning the gap. The CDR3 region has the DNA TGTGCCAGCAGCTTATCTCCAGGGGTGGAAGAGACCCAGTACTTC. It translates to CASSLSPGVEETQYF.

V is TRBV5-1 and J is TRBJ2-7; perhaps TRBD2 as D (6 bases). The V end was cut by 1 base, the J end by 5 bases, with 10 bases between. This CDR3 has 13 amino acids. Germline CDR1 SGHRS, CDR2 YFSETQ. CDR3 sequence reads: CASSLILAHEQYF. The CDR3 bases are TGCGCCAGCAGCTTGATACTAGCCCACGAGCAGTACTTC.

This chain connects TRBV5-6 to TRBJ2-5, with TRBD1 matching over 7 bases. The CDR3 spans 12 residues. After removal of 6 bases from V and 3 bases from J, the junction contained 2 bases not matched to a gene. Germline loops: CDR1 SGHDT, CDR2 YYEEEE. For the CDR3, the DNA is TGTGCCAGCACTACAGGGGAAGAGACCCAGTACTTC. Its translation is CASTTGEETQYF.

This clonotype was seen at least ten times. The rearrangement joins TRBV15 to TRBJ2-2, with D uncertain. Germline CDR1 reads LNHNV; CDR2 reads YYDKDF (reference sequence). V was shortened by 1 base and J by 6 bases, with 9 bases between the two germline ends. This CDR3 is 14 amino acids long. The CDR3 loop is CATSRVEAPGELFF. The CDR3 DNA follows: TGTGCCACCAGCAGAGTAGAGGCCCCCGGGGAGCTGTTTTTT.

There are a few counts of this clonotype. The rearrangement uses TRBV27 and TRBJ2-5; 11 bases are shared with TRBD2. Looked up from germline, CDR1 is MNHEY and CDR2 is SMNVEV (reference sequence). This CDR3 spans 18 amino acids. V shed 0 bases and J 2 bases; nucleotides not matched to a gene: 8. This chain's CDR3 is CASSLSGLAGRIQETQYF. As DNA, the CDR3 is TGTGCCAGCAGTTTATCAGGACTAGCGGGTCGGATACAAGAGACCCAGTACTTC.

The chain is built from TRBV20-1 and TRBJ2-5, with D possibly matching TRBD1 (7 bases). Looked up from germline, CDR1 is DFQATT and CDR2 is SNEGSKA (reference sequence). This CDR3 region has 15 residues. With 6 bases removed from V and 1 base from J, the gap between germline ends came to 18 bases. The CDR3 is CSAMTSEGAQETQYF. CDR3 in DNA: TGCAGTGCAATGACTAGTGAGGGGGCCCAAGAGACCCAGTACTTC.

The chain carries TRBV3-1 and TRBJ1-5, with a possible D match to TRBD1 (6 bases). Germline V gene data show CDR1 as LGHDT and CDR2 as YNNKEL (reference sequence). V lost 11 bases and J lost 5, with 22 bases in between. CDR3 length: 15 amino acids. The CDR3 sequence: CASSQDSGGHQPQHF. CDR3 DNA sequence: TGTGCCTCCAGCCAAGATTCGGGGGGCCATCAGCCCCAGCATTTT.

This clonotype was counted between two and nine times. This chain uses TRBV5-1 with TRBJ2-7; D may correspond to TRBD1 or TRBD2 (5 bases each). The germline V and J ends were trimmed by 3 bases and 6 bases, with 16 bases remaining between them. Germline V gene lookup returns CDR1 SGHRS and CDR2 YFSETQ. This CDR3 has 14 amino acids. CDR3 in DNA: TGCGCCAGCAGCTGGGGGTCTCACAAACTCGAGCAGTACTTC. Residues: CASSWGSHKLEQYF.

Note on this clonotype: Since no conserved phenylalanine or tryptophan closes the CDR3, a read error is the likely cause. The CDR3 DNA follows: TGTGCCAGCAGTTTTACTAGCGGGAGGACCCACAATGAGCAGTTCTGC. Translation: CASSFTSGRTHNEQFC. The rearrangement links TRBV12-3 or TRBV12-4 to TRBJ2-1; the match to TRBD2 covers 12 bases. The CDR3 sequence is 16 residues long. The V and J ends lost 3 bases and 5 bases, in that order; junction bases with no gene match: 5.

For this clonotype: The junction departs from germline at one end; a sequencing error may be responsible. The gene calls are TRBV27 and TRBJ1-4; no definite D call. This CDR3 spans 16 amino acids. Germline V gives CDR1 MNHEY, CDR2 SMNVEV (reference sequence). The CDR3 loop is CASGVFARTTDEKLFF. CDR3 nucleotides: TGTGCCAGCGGGGTCTTTGCGCGTACAACTGATGAAAAACTGTTTTTT.

The V and J genes are TRBV15 and TRBJ2-7; tentative D call: TRBD2 (6 bases). This CDR3 spans 19 amino acids. CDR1 is LNHNV, CDR2 YYDKDF, per germline (reference sequence). V lost 0 bases, J lost 4 bases, and 25 bases lay in between. The CDR3 spells CATSRETLGRPPGGYEQYF. For the CDR3, the DNA is TGTGCCACCAGCAGAGAAACTTTAGGACGCCCCCCCGGGGGATACGAGCAGTACTTC.

This clonotype was counted only a few times. The CDR3 reads CASSQDLGNSYEQYF. For the CDR3, the DNA is TGTGCCAGCAGCCAAGATCTGGGGAACTCCTACGAGCAGTACTTC. The V and J genes are TRBV4-2 and TRBJ2-7; D not certain. The V and J ends lost 0 bases and 0 bases respectively, with 9 bases between them. The germline gives CDR1 LGHNA, CDR2 YNFKEQ. The CDR3 is 15 residues long.

This clonotype was found a few times. The chain joins TRBV5-1 to TRBJ2-3; tentatively, D is TRBD1 (6 bases). This CDR3 contains 15 residues. V was shortened by 2 bases and J by 2 bases, with 12 bases between the two germline ends. Per the germline V gene, CDR1 is SGHRS and CDR2 is YFSETQ. The CDR3 bases are TGCGCCAGCAGCTTAAGACAGGATTACACAGATACGCAGTATTTT. This codes for CASSLRQDYTDTQYF.

This chain uses TRBV4-2 with TRBJ1-1, with a weak D call TRBD1 (5 bases). The V end was cut by 6 bases, the J end by 3 bases, with 14 bases between. The germline gives CDR1 LGHNA, CDR2 YNFKEQ. CDR3 length: 14 amino acids. The DNA for the CDR3 is TGTGCCAGCAGTCGGGACCTGGGCTACACTGAAGCTTTCTTT. It yields the protein CASSRDLGYTEAFF.

This clonotype was detected many times. The CDR3 loop is CASSFYTIYF. In DNA form, the CDR3 reads TGTGCCAGCAGTTTCTACACCATATATTTT. The chain employs TRBV12-3 or TRBV12-4 and TRBJ1-3; D call uncertain. V was shortened by 3 bases and J by 8 bases, with 2 bases between the two germline ends. The length of the CDR3 is 10 residues.

This clonotype was seen a few times. The chain joins TRBV6-4 to TRBJ2-1; 8 nucleotides align to TRBD2. CDR3 length: 18 amino acids. The J segment lost 4 bases and the V segment lost 1 base, leaving 12 bases of the junction unmatched. Germline V lookup: CDR1 MRHNA, CDR2 SNTAGT. The CDR3 here is CASSDWGGGLAGYNEQFF. Written as DNA, the CDR3 is TGTGCCAGCAGTGACTGGGGCGGAGGGCTAGCGGGTTACAATGAGCAGTTCTTC.

This sequence joins TRBV27 and TRBJ1-5; D might be TRBD1 (5 bases). V was shortened by 5 bases and J by 4 bases, with 24 bases between the two germline ends. Germline CDR1 is MNHEY and CDR2 is SMNVEV (reference sequence). The CDR3 has 18 amino acids. As DNA, the CDR3 is TGTGCCAGCAGTGCAACCCCCGTGAGGACGAGGGGAAATCAGCCCCAGCATTTT. Translating gives CASSATPVRTRGNQPQHF.

The V and J genes are TRBV2 and TRBJ2-7; 7 bases align to TRBD2. V was pared by 8 bases and J by 4 bases, with 11 bases of the junction left unmatched. The CDR3 consists of 14 residues. Per the germline V gene, CDR1 is SNHLY and CDR2 is FYNNEI. CDR3 amino acids: CASRSAGALYEQYF. The CDR3 DNA sequence: TGTGCCAGCCGATCCGCGGGAGCTCTATACGAGCAGTACTTC. The entire variable domain, with the rest obtained from reference TRBV2 and TRBJ2-7, is as follows: EPEVTQTPSHQVTQMGQEVILRCVPISNHLYFYWYRQILGQKVEFLVSFYNNEISEKSEIFDDQFSVERPDGSNFTLKIRSTKLEDSAMYFCASRSAGALYEQYFGPGTRLTVT.